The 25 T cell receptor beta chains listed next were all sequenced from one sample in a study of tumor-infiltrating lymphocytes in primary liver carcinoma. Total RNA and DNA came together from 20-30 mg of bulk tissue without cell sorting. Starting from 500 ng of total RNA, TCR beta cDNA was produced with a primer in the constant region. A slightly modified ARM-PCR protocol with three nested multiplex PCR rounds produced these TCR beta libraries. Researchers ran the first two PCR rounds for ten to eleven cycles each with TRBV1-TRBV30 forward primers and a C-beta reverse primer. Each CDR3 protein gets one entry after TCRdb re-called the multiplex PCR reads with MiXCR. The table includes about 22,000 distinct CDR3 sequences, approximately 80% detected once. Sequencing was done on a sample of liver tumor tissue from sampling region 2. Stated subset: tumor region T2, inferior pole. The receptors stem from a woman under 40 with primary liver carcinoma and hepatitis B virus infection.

The CDR3 loop reads CASSQTGGTNTIYF. CDR3 bases: TGTGCCAGCAGCCAAACAGGGGGCACGAACACCATATATTTT. The rearrangement joins TRBV12-3 or TRBV12-4 to TRBJ1-3, with 9 bases that match TRBD1. CDR3 length equals 14 residues. The V gene end was trimmed by 6 bases and the J gene end by 7 bases; junction bases not matched to a gene: 7.

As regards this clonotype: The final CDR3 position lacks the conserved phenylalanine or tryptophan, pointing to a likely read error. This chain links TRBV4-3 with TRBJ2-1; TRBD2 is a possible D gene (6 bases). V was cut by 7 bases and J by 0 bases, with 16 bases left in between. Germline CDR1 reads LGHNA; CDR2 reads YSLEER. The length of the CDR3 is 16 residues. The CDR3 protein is CASKQDAGSSYNEQFL. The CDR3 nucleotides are TGCGCCAGCAAGCAAGATGCGGGAAGCTCCTACAATGAGCAGTTCCTC.

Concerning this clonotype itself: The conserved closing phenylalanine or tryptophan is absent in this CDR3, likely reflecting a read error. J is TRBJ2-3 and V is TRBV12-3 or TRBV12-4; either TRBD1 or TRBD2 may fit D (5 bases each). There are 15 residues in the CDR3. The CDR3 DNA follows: TGTGCCAGCAGTTTTTCCCCTCCTAGCACAGGTACGCAGTATATT. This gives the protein CASSFSPPSTGTQYI.

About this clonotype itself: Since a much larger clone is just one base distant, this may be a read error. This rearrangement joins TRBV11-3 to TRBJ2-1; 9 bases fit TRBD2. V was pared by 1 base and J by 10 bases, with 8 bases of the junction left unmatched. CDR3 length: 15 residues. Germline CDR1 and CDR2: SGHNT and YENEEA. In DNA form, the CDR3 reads TGTGCCAGCAGCTTAGGAGCTAGCGGGAAGCTCGAGCAGTTCTTC. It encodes CASSLGASGKLEQFF.

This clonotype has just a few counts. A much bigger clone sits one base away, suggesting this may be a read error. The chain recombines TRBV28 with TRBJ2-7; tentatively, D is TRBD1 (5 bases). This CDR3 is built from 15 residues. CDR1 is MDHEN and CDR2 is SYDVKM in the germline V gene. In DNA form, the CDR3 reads TGTGTCAGCAGTTTAAACCCAGGGATCGGCTACGAGCAGTACTTC. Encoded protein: CVSSLNPGIGYEQYF.

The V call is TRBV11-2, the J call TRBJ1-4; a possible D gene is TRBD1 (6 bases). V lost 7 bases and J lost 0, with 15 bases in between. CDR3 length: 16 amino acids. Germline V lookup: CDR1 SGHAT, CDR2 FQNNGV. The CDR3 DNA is TGTGCCAGCAACCTGTTTCAGGGGTCAACTAATGAAAAACTGTTTTTT. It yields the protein CASNLFQGSTNEKLFF.

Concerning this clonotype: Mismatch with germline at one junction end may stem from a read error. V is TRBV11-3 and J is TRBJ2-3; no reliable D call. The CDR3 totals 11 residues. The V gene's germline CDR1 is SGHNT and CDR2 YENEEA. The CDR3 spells CVSRYIETQYF. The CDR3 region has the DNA TGTGTCAGCCGCTACATAGAAACGCAGTATTTT.

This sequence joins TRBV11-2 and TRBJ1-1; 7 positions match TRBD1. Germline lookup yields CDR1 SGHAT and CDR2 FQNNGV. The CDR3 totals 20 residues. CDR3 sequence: CISSTRDRGRKRWSNTEAFF. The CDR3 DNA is TGTATCAGCAGCACTCGGGACAGAGGGCGCAAGAGGTGGAGTAACACTGAAGCTTTCTTT.

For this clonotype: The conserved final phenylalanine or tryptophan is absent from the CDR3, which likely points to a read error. Here the CDR3 reads CASSQHTTGELFY. The CDR3 DNA sequence: TGTGCCAGCAGCCAGCACACCACCGGGGAACTGTTTTAT. J is TRBJ2-2 and V is TRBV5-5; weak D call: TRBD2 (5 bases). Germline values: CDR1 SGHKS, CDR2 YYEKEE (reference sequence). CDR3 length equals 13 residues.

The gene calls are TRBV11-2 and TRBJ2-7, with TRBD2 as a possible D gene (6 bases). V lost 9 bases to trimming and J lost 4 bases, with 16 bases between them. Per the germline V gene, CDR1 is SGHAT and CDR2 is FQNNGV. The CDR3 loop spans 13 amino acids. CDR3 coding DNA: TGTGCCAGTACCTTTCCGGCGGGATACGAGCAGTACTTC. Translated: CASTFPAGYEQYF.

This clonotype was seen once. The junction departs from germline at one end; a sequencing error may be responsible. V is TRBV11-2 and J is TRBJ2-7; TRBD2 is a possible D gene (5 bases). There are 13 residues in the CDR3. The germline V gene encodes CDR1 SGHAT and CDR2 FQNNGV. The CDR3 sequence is CAGSLASNNEQYF. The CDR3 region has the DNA TGTGCCGGCAGCTTAGCGAGTAACAACGAGCAGTACTTC.

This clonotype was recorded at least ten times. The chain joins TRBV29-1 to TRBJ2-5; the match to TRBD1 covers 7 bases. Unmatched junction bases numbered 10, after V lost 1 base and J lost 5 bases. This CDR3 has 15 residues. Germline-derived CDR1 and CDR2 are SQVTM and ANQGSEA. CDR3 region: CSVEGPTGSIETQYF. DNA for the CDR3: TGCAGCGTTGAAGGCCCGACAGGGTCCATTGAGACCCAGTACTTC.

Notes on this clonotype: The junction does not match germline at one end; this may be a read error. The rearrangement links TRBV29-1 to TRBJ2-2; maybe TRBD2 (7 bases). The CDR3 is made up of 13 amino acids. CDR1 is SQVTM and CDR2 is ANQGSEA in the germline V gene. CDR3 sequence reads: CSVGRRDTGGPSF. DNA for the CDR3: TGCAGCGTTGGGAGACGAGACACCGGGGGGCCGTCTTTT.

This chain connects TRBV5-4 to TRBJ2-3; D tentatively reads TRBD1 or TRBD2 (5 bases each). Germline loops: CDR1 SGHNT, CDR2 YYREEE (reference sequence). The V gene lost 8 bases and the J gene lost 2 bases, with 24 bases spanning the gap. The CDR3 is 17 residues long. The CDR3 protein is CASSVDRHPLPTDTQYF. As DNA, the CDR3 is TGTGCCAGTAGCGTAGACAGACACCCTCTACCCACAGATACGCAGTATTTT.

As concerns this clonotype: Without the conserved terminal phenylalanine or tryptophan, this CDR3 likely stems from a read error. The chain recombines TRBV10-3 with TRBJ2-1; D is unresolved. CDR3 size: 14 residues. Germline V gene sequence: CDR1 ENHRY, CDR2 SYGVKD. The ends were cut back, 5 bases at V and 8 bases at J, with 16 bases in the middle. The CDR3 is CAISPTAIRDEQFL. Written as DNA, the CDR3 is TGTGCCATCAGTCCCACGGCAATCCGGGATGAGCAGTTCCTC.

Written as DNA, the CDR3 is TGTGTCAGTAGCCAGGAACACCTAGGACAGGGGGGGCCGCGCGAGCAGTACTTC. This gives the protein CVSSQEHLGQGGPREQYF. The chain has TRBV4-2 and TRBJ2-7; TRBD1 agrees at 10 bases. The CDR3 length is 18 residues. Per the germline V gene, CDR1 is LGHNA and CDR2 is YNFKEQ.

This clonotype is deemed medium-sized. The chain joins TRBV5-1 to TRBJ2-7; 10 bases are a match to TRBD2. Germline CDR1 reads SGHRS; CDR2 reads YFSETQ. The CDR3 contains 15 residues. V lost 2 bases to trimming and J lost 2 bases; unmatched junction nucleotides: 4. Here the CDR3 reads CASSFTSGDTYEQYF. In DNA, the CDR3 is TGCGCCAGCAGCTTTACTAGCGGGGATACCTACGAGCAGTACTTC.

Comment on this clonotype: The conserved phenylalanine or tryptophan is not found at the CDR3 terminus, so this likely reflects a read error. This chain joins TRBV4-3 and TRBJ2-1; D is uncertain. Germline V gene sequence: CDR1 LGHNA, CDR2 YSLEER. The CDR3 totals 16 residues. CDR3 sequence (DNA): TGTGCCAGTAGCCAAGATGCGAGAAGCTCCTACAATGAGCAGTTCTTA. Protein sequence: CASSQDARSSYNEQFL.

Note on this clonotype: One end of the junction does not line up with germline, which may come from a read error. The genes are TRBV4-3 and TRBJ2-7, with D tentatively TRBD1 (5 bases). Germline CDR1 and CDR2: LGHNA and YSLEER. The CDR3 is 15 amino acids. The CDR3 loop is CISSQDFPGSYEQYF. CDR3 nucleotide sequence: TGCATCAGCAGCCAAGATTTTCCAGGGTCCTACGAACAGTACTTC.

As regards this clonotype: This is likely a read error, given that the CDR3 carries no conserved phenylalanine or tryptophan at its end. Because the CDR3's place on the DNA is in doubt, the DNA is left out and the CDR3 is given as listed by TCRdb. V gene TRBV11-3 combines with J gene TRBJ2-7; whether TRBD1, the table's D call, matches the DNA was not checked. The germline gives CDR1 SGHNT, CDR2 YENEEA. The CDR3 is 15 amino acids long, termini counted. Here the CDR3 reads CASSLDGDLSYEHYS.

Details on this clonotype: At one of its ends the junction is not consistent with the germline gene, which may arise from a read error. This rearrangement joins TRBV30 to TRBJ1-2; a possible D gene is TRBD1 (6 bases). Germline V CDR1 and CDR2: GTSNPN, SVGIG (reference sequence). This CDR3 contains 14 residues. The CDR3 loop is CAWSVVGQLYGYTF. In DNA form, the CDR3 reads TGTGCCTGGAGTGTAGTCGGACAGCTCTATGGCTACACCTTT.

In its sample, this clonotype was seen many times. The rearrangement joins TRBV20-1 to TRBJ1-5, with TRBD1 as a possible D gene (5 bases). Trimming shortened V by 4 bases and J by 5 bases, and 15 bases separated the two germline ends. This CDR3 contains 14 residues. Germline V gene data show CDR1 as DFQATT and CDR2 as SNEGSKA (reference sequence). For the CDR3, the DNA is TGCAGTGCTACACCCGGGGCACGCGATCAGCCCCAGCATTTT. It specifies CSATPGARDQPQHF.

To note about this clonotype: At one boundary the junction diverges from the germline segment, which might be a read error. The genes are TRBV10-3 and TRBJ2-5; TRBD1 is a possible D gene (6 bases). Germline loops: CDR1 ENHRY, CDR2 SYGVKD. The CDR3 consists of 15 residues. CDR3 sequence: CAISESATRQGTQYF. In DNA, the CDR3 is TGTGCCATCAGTGAGTCGGCTACCAGACAAGGGACACAGTATTTC.

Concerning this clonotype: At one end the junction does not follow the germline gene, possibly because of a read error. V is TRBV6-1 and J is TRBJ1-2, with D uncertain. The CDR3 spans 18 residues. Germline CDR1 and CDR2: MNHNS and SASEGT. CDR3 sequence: CASSERFLLLRSNNGYTF. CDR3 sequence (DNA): TGTGCCAGCAGTGAACGGTTCCTGCTCCTAAGATCTAACAATGGCTACACCTTC.

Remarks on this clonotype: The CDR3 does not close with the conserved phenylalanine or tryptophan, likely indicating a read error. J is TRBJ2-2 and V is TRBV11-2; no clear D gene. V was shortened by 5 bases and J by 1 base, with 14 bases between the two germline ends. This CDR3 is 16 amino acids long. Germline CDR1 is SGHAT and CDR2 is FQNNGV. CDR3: CASSPGLQLNTGELFS. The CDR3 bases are TGTGCCAGCAGCCCCGGTCTCCAATTGAACACCGGGGAGCTGTTTTCT.